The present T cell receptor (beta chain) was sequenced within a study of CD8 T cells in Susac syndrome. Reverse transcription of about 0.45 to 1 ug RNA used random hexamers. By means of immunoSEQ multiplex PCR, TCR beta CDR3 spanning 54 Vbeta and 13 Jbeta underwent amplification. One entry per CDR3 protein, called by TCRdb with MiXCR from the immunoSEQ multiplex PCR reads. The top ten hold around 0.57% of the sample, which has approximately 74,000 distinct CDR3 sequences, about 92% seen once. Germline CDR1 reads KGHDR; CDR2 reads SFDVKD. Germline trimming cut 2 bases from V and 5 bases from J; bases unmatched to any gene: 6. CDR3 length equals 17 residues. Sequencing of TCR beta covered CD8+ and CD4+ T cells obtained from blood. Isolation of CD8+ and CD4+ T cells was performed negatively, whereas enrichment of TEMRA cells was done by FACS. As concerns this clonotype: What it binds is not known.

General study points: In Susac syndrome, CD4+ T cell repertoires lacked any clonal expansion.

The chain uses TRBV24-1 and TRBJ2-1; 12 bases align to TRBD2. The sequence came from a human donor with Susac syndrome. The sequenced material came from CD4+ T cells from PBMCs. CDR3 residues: CATSDSSGRALNNEQFF. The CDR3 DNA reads TGTGCCACCAGTGATTCTAGCGGGAGGGCCTTGAACAATGAGCAGTTCTTC.